This TCR beta chain was identified during a study of PD-L1 blockade in urothelial cancer (dated by TCRdb to about 2017). With respect to the entire study: All patients started therapy around 2014 and received atezolizumab 1,200 mg intravenously every 3 weeks. About 90% of the 29 patients were identified as males with urothelial cancer of bladder origin, and a prior smoking history was reported by 18 of 29 patients. An ECOG performance status of 0 or 1 was recorded for the patients, and 0 to 3 prior chemotherapy regimens had been received by the patients. Blood samples were analyzed at two time points: 3 weeks after treatment start (second dose) and 6 weeks after treatment start. Blood samples gave median yields of around 150,000 T cells and 82,636 unique TCRs, along with a median clonality of approximately 0.08. Somatic, immune and clinical correlates of response to PD-L1 blockade with atezolizumab in urothelial cancer were the focus of an exploratory multi-omic analysis. Pretreatment tumor samples and matched peripheral blood, collected serially before and after atezolizumab treatment, underwent TCR sequencing. Durable clinical benefit was defined as a progression-free survival longer than 6 months, and TCR features were additionally tested against progression-free survival and overall survival. Whole exome sequencing and RNA sequencing of pretreatment tumors were performed alongside TCR sequencing in the same patients. Durable clinical benefit was achieved by nine patients but not by the remaining 20. Some 30 patients had pretreatment blood TCR-seq, some 25 had at least one posttreatment blood collection, and some 25 had tumor TCR-seq. Paper-wide results and their limitations: Small sample size (n ≈ 28) and many exploratory analyses mean the results are intended to be hypothesis-generating. Greater expansion of tumor-associated TCR clones in peripheral blood 3 weeks after the start of treatment was observed in patients with durable benefit (n ≈ 22, p = 0.022). A pretreatment peripheral blood TCR clonality below the median was linked to improved progression-free and overall survival.

A total of approximately 27 patients with locally advanced or metastatic urothelial carcinoma, treated at Memorial Sloan Kettering on a trial protocol, made up the cohort. Peripheral blood mononuclear cells were collected pretreatment and during treatment, with between 1 and 8 total time points per patient. The Qiagen DNeasy Blood extraction kit was used to purify genomic DNA from total PBMCs and tumor samples. PBMCs were collected pretreatment and during treatment and were isolated and stored as previously described. Note on this clone: No antigen is known for it. Within one base of it there is no much larger clone, and no base qualities were kept.

The CDR3 has 13 amino acids, counting the end cysteine and phenylalanine. The only DNA kept is the CDR3, 39 bases in frame from the first base. V and J are trimmed by 3 bases and 6 bases, and the gene matches miss 5 bases of the junction. CDR1 and CDR2, per the germline V gene (reference sequence), are MNHEY and SMNVEV. Synthetic TCR analog templates were spiked into each PCR to estimate absolute template abundance from read counts. Using the immunoSEQ assay, TCRbeta CDR3 regions were amplified from genomic DNA with bias-controlled V and J gene primers. Sequencing of rearranged TCRbeta segments was performed at approximately 20X coverage. As for the authors' bioinformatics: Clustering was used to correct sequencing errors, and CDR3s were annotated against IMGT so that V, D and J genes could be assigned. Only productive TCRbeta rearrangements were used in downstream analyses, excluding out-of-frame or stop-codon sequences. Clonality was computed as one minus Shannon entropy normalized by the log of the number of unique productive sequences. Fisher's exact test with Benjamini-Hochberg correction, at a threshold of adjusted p below 0.01, was used to find clones that differed between time points or between blood and tumor. Here the immuneACCESS table is served through TCRdb, limited to in-frame sequences with V and J called. Missing clones are a known gap in these copies; in checked studies unresolved V genes cover under half, and the rest lacks a known reason. Clone size and V and J calls were adopted from that table, with D and trimming inferred from the DNA. The sample table shows around 56,000 clones, and roughly 84% are seen once. Under 3.5% of the sample comes from the top ten.

Sequenced here: PBMCs, sampled around atezolizumab (anti-PD-L1) treatment. The receptor was isolated from a man aged 50 to 59 with urothelial cancer. The V and J genes are TRBV27 and TRBJ2-7; 7 central bases correspond to TRBD1. The sequenced DNA is TGTGCCAGCAGTTTCCCGGGACAGAGCGAGCAGTACTTC. It encodes CASSFPGQSEQYF.